What follows is one T cell receptor (beta chain) and its context. Its antigen remains unknown. These data originate in a study of cytomegalovirus exposure and HLA in healthy donors. Study at large: Within an early data release were about 85 million unique TCRs drawn from HLA-typed donors. Most genotyped donors, approximately 81% of roughly 400, had Caucasian-associated genetic ancestry.

The PCR employed 60 Vbeta primers together with 13 Jbeta primers. The protocol was immunoSEQ multiplex PCR, while the TCRdb copy is restricted to in-frame clones and leaves out a portion. The table has about 140,000 clones, roughly 83% seen once. General study findings and limits: Per a prior analysis, the majority of TCR beta V segments were productive roughly 90% or roughly 30% of the time. With DRB1 most and HLA-C fewest, TCR association rates differed between HLA loci in a later analysis.

V shed 4 bases and J shed 3 bases, with 6 bases lying between them. CDR3 length: 11 residues. Germline assignment: CDR1 GTSNPN and CDR2 SVGIG (reference sequence). The chain combines TRBV30 with TRBJ1-1; D gene unclear. The sequenced material came from PBMCs. The sequence was collected from a female donor in good health and CMV-seronegative. The CDR3 loop is CAWIPHTEAFF. DNA of the CDR3: TGTGCCTGGATTCCTCACACTGAAGCTTTCTTT.